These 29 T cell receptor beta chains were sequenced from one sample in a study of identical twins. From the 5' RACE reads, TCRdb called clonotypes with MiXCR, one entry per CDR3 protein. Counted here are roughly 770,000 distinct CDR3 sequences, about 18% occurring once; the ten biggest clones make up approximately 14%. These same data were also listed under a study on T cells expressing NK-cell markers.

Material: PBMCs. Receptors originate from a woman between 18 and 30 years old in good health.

The CDR3 DNA follows: TGCGCCAGCAGCTTGGCTGGCGGGAGACGGGAGACCCAGTACTTC. Residues: CASSLAGGRRETQYF. V gene TRBV5-1 combines with J gene TRBJ2-5, with 7 bases aligning to TRBD2. Germline lookup yields CDR1 SGHRS and CDR2 YFSETQ. The CDR3 spans 15 residues. V shed 0 bases, J shed 5 bases, and the junction held 7 bases outside the gene matches. The full variable domain, rest sourced from reference TRBV5-1 and TRBJ2-5, is KAGVTQTPRYLIKTRGQQVTLSCSPISGHRSVSWYQQTPGQGLQFLFEYFSETQRNKGNFPGRFSGRQFSNSRSEMNVSTLELGDSALYLCASSLAGGRRETQYFGPGTRLLVL.

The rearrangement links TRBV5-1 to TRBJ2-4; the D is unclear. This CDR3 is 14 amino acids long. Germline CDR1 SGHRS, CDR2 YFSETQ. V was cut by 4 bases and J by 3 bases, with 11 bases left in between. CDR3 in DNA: TGCGCCAGCAGCCCCCAGCTTGGCAAAAACATTCAGTACTTC. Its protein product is CASSPQLGKNIQYF.

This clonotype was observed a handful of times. The CDR3 DNA reads as TGCGCCAGCAGCTACGACAGGGGCGAGCAGTACTTC. Translating it yields CASSYDRGEQYF. The genes are TRBV5-1 and TRBJ2-7; 8 bases align to TRBD1. Germline CDR1 and CDR2: SGHRS and YFSETQ. The CDR3 is 12 amino acids. With V trimmed by 3 bases and J by 6 bases, 2 bases remained unmatched.

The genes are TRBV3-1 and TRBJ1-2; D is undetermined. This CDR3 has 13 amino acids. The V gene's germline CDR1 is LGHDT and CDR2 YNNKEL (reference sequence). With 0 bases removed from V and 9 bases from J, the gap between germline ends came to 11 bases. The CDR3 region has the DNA TGTGCCAGCAGCCAAGATGGAAGGGATCGCTACACCTTC. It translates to CASSQDGRDRYTF.

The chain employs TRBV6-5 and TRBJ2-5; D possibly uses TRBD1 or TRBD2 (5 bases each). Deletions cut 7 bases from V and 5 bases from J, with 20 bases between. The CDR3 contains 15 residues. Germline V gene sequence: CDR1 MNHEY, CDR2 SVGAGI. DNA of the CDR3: TGTGCCAGCACTTGGGACCTTCGGGATGTGGAGACCCAGTACTTC. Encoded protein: CASTWDLRDVETQYF.

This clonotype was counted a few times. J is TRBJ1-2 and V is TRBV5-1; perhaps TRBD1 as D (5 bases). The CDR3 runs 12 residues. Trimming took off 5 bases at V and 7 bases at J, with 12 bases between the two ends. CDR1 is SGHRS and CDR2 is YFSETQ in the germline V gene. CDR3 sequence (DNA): TGCGCCAGCAGGGCGGGGGAACCTGGCTACACCTTC. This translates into CASRAGEPGYTF.

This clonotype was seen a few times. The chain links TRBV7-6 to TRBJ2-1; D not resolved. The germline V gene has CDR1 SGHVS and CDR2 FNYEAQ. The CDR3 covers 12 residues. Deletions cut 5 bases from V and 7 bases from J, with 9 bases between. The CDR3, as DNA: TGTGCCAGCAGCCAATACCGAAATGAGCAGTTCTTC. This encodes CASSQYRNEQFF.

The CDR3 DNA sequence: TGTGCCAGCAGCGCGATCAGGGCTAACACTGAAGCTTTCTTT. Its translation is CASSAIRANTEAFF. The chain couples TRBV2 to TRBJ1-1; a possible D gene is TRBD1 (5 bases). The CDR3 sequence is 14 residues long. Per germline, CDR1 SNHLY and CDR2 FYNNEI. With 6 bases removed from V and 2 bases from J, the gap between germline ends came to 13 bases. Full variable domain (rest looked up from reference TRBV2 and TRBJ1-1): EPEVTQTPSHQVTQMGQEVILRCVPISNHLYFYWYRQILGQKVEFLVSFYNNEISEKSEIFDDQFSVERPDGSNFTLKIRSTKLEDSAMYFCASSAIRANTEAFFGQGTRLTVV.

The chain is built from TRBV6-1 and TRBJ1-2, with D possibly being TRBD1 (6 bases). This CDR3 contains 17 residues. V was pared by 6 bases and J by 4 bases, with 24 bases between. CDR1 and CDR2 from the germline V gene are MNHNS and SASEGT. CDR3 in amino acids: CASRKGTGKVGAYGYTF. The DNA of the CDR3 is TGTGCCAGCAGGAAGGGTACAGGGAAAGTGGGGGCCTATGGCTACACCTTC.

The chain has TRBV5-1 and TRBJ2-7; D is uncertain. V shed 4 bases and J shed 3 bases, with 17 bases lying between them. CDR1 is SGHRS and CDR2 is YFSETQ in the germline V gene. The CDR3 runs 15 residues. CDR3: CASSPSVVRFYEQYF. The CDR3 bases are TGCGCCAGCAGCCCCTCGGTTGTTAGGTTCTACGAGCAGTACTTC.

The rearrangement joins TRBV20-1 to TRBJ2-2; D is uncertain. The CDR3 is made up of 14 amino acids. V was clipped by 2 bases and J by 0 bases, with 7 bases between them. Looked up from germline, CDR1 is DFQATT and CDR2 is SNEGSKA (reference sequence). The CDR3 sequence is CSARFVSNTGELFF. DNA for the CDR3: TGCAGTGCTAGATTCGTGTCGAACACCGGGGAGCTGTTTTTT.

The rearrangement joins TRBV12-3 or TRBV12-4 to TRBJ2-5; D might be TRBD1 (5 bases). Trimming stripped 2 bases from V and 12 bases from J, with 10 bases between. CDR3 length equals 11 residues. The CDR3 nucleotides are TGTGCCAGCAGTTTACGACAGAGAAAGTACTTC. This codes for CASSLRQRKYF.

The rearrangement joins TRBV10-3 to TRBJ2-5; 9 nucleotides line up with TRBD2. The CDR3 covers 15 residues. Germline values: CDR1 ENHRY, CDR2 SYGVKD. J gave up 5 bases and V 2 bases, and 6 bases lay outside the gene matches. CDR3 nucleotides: TGTGCCATCAGTGAGAGTAGCGGGAGTAGGGAGACCCAGTACTTC. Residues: CAISESSGSRETQYF.

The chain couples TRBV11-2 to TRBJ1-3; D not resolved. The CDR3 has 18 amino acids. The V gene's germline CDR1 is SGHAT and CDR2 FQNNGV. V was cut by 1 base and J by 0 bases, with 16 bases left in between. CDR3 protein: CASSLGPGRVYSGNTIYF. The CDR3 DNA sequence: TGTGCCAGCAGCTTAGGCCCGGGGAGAGTTTACTCTGGAAACACCATATATTTT. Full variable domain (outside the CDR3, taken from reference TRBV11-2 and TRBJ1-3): EAGVAQSPRYKIIEKRQSVAFWCNPISGHATLYWYQQILGQGPKLLIQFQNNGVVDDSQLPKDRFSAERLKGVDSTLKIQPAKLEDSAVYLCASSLGPGRVYSGNTIYFGEGSWLTVV.

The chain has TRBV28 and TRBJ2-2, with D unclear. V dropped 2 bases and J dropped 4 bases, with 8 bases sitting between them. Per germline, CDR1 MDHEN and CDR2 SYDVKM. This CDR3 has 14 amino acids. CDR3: CASSLQEITGELFF. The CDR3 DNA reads TGTGCCAGCAGTTTACAGGAGATCACCGGGGAGCTGTTTTTT.

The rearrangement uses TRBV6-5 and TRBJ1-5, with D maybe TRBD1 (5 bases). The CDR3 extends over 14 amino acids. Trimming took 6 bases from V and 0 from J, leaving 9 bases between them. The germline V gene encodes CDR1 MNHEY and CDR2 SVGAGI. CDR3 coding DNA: TGTGCCAGCAGCTATGGGACTAGCAATCAGCCCCAGCATTTT. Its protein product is CASSYGTSNQPQHF.

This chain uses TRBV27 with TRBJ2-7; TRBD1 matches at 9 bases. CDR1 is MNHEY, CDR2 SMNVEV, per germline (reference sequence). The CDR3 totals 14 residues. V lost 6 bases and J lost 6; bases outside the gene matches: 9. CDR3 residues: CASSKTGGAGEQYF. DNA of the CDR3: TGTGCCAGCAGCAAGACAGGGGGGGCCGGCGAGCAGTACTTC.

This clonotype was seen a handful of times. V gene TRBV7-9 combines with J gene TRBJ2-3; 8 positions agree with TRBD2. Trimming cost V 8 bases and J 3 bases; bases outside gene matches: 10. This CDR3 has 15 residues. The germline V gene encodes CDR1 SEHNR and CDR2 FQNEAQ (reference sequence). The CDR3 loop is CASWGREAMTDTQYF. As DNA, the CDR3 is TGTGCCAGCTGGGGGCGGGAGGCCATGACAGATACGCAGTATTTT. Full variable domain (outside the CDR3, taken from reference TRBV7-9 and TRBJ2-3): DTGVSQNPRHKITKRGQNVTFRCDPISEHNRLYWYRQTLGQGPEFLTYFQNEAQLEKSRLLSDRFSAERPKGSFSTLEIQRTEQGDSAMYLCASWGREAMTDTQYFGPGTRLTVL.

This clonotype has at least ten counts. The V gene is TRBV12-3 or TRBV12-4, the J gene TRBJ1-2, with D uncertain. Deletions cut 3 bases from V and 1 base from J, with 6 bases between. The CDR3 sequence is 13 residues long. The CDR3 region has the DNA TGTGCCAGCAGTTTCGGGATTAACTATGGCTACACCTTC. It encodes CASSFGINYGYTF.

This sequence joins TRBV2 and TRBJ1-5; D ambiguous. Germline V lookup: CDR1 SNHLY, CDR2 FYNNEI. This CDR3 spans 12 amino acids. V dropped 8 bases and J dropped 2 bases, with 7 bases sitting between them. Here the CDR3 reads CASGEGNQPQHF. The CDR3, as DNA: TGTGCCAGCGGGGAGGGCAATCAGCCCCAGCATTTT.

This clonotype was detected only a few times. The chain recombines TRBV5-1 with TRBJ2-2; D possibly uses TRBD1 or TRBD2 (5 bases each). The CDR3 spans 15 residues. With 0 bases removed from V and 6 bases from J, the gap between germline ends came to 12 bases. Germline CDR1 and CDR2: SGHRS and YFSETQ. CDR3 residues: CASSLEGTRSGELFF. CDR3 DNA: TGCGCCAGCAGCTTGGAAGGGACCCGGTCCGGGGAGCTGTTTTTT.

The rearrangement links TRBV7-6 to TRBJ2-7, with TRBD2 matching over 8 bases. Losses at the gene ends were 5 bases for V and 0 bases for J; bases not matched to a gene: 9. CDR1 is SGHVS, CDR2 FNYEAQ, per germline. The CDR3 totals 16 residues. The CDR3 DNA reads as TGTGCCAGCAGCACCCGAGCGGGGGTAAACTCCTACGAGCAGTACTTC. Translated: CASSTRAGVNSYEQYF.

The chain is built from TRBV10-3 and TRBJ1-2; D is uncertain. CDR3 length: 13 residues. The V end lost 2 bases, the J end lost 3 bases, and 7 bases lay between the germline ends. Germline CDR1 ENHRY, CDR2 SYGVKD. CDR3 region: CAISEHAHYGYTF. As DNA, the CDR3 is TGTGCCATCAGTGAGCACGCACACTATGGCTACACCTTC.

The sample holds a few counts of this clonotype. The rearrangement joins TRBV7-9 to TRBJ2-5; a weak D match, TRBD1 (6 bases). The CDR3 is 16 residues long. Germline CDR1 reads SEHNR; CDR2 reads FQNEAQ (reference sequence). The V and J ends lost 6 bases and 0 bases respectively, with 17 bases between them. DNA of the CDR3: TGTGCCAGCAGTTCCGGGACACCGAGTGACCAAGAGACCCAGTACTTC. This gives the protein CASSSGTPSDQETQYF.

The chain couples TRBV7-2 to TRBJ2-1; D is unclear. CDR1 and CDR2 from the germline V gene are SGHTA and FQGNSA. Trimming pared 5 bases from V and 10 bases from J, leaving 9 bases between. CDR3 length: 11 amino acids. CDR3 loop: CASSPLFEQFF. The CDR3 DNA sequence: TGTGCCAGCAGCCCTCTATTCGAGCAGTTCTTC.

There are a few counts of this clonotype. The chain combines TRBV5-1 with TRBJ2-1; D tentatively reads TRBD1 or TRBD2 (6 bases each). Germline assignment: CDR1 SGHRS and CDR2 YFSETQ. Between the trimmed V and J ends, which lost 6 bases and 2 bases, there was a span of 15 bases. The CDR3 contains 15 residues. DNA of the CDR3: TGCGCCAGCACCCAAGGGGGGATCCCCTACAATGAGCAGTTCTTC. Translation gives CASTQGGIPYNEQFF.

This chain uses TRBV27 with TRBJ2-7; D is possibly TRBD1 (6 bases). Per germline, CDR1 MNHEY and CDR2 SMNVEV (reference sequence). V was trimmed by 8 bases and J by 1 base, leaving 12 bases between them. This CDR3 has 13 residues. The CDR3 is CASGRTGSYEQYF. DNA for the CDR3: TGTGCCAGCGGGAGAACAGGGTCCTACGAGCAGTACTTC.

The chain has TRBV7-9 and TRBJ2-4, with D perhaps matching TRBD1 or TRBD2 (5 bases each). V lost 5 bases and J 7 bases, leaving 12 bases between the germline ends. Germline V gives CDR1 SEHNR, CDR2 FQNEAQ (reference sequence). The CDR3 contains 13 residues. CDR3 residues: CASSRGRFNIQYF. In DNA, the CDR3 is TGTGCCAGCAGCCGGGGACGGTTTAACATTCAGTACTTC.

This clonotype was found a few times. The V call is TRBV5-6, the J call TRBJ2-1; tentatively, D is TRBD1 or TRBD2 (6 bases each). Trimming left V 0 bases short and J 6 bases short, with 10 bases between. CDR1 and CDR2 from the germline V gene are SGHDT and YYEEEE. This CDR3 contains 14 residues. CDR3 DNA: TGTGCCAGCAGCTTGGATTCGGGGGCCAATGAGCAGTTCTTC. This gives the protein CASSLDSGANEQFF.